These 25 T cell receptor beta chains originate from one sample sequenced in a study of blood T cell repertoires in COVID-19 (dated by TCRdb to between 2020 and 2021). Library method: the immunoSEQ multiplex PCR assay. The table was pulled from immuneACCESS by TCRdb, which kept in-frame rearrangements only. Such tables lose some clones; where checked, under half of the loss comes from unresolved V genes, and the rest has no known cause. In this sample the table shows about 170,000 clones, about 88% of which occur a single time. The ten largest clones take up 2.5% to 3% of the sample. Sequencing was done on a sample of peripheral blood. These receptors were collected from a woman over 75 with COVID-19, enrolled during active disease.

CDR3 sequence (DNA): TGCGCCAGCAGCTTGGGGTCAGGGAAAGAGACCCAGTACTTC. Encoded protein: CASSLGSGKETQYF. The chain joins TRBV5-1 to TRBJ2-5, with a possible D match to TRBD1 (5 bases). The CDR3 covers 14 residues. Looked up from germline, CDR1 is SGHRS and CDR2 is YFSETQ. V was cut by 0 bases and J by 3 bases, with 9 bases left in between.

This clone has only a few counts. The chain has TRBV11-2 and TRBJ2-7; no clear D gene. The V gene's germline CDR1 is SGHAT and CDR2 FQNNGV. V lost 0 bases and J lost 6, with 9 bases in between. The CDR3 runs 13 residues. The CDR3 sequence is CASSLEPEAEQYF. The CDR3 DNA is TGTGCCAGCAGCTTAGAACCAGAGGCCGAGCAGTACTTC.

The CDR3 DNA is TGTGCCAGCAGCAAAACGACAGGGAGAGAGGCTGGCTACACCTTC. This sequence encodes CASSKTTGREAGYTF. V usage is TRBV9 and J usage is TRBJ1-2; 7 bases are shared with TRBD1. CDR1 is SGDLS, CDR2 YYNGEE, per germline. The CDR3 covers 15 residues. Unmatched junction bases numbered 13, after V lost 4 bases and J lost 7 bases.

The V and J genes are TRBV18 and TRBJ1-4; 7 nucleotides align to TRBD1. In germline, CDR1 is KGHSH, CDR2 LQKENI. V trimming: 5 bases; J trimming: 0 bases; junction bases outside the gene matches: 3. This CDR3 has 15 amino acids. DNA of the CDR3: TGTGCCAGCTCAGCGGGACAGACAACTAATGAAAAACTGTTTTTT. Residues: CASSAGQTTNEKLFF. The whole variable domain, filled in from reference TRBV18 and TRBJ1-4, reads NAGVMQNPRHLVRRRGQEARLRCSPMKGHSHVYWYRQLPEEGLKFMVYLQKENIIDESGMPKERFSAEFPKEGPSILRIQQVVRGDSAAYFCASSAGQTTNEKLFFGSGTQLSVL.

The V gene is TRBV5-1, the J gene TRBJ2-3; 9 positions match TRBD2. The CDR3 extends over 15 amino acids. V was clipped by 0 bases and J by 1 base; unmatched bases: 0. Germline-derived CDR1 and CDR2 are SGHRS and YFSETQ. Here the CDR3 reads CASSLGTSGTDTQYF. The CDR3 nucleotides read TGCGCCAGCAGCTTGGGGACTAGCGGCACAGATACGCAGTATTTT. The full variable domain, its missing parts supplied by reference TRBV5-1 and TRBJ2-3, is KAGVTQTPRYLIKTRGQQVTLSCSPISGHRSVSWYQQTPGQGLQFLFEYFSETQRNKGNFPGRFSGRQFSNSRSEMNVSTLELGDSALYLCASSLGTSGTDTQYFGPGTRLTVL.

CDR3 amino acids: CASSLGQGSKLFF. The CDR3 bases are TGTGCCAGTAGCTTGGGACAGGGCTCTAAACTGTTTTTT. The chain has TRBV19 and TRBJ1-4, with 9 bases fitting TRBD1. With 6 bases clipped from V and 11 bases from J, the junction kept 7 bases outside the gene matches. The CDR3 totals 13 residues. CDR1 and CDR2 from the germline V gene are LNHDA and SQIVND (reference sequence).

This chain joins TRBV10-3 and TRBJ1-2, with TRBD1 matching over 7 bases. V was pared by 7 bases and J by 1 base, with 12 bases of the junction left unmatched. Germline V gives CDR1 ENHRY, CDR2 SYGVKD. The length of the CDR3 is 16 residues. The chain's CDR3 is CAINPGQSRYNYGYTF. In DNA, the CDR3 is TGTGCCATCAATCCGGGACAGAGCCGCTATAACTATGGCTACACCTTC.

The chain joins TRBV5-1 to TRBJ2-5, with D perhaps matching TRBD1 (5 bases). CDR1 is SGHRS, CDR2 YFSETQ, per germline. V dropped 2 bases and J dropped 2 bases, with 7 bases sitting between them. The length of the CDR3 is 13 residues. CDR3 sequence: CASSFRQQETQYF. The CDR3 nucleotides are TGCGCCAGCAGCTTTAGACAGCAAGAGACCCAGTACTTC.

The gene calls are TRBV6-1 and TRBJ1-3; D gene uncertain. The germline CDR1 and CDR2 sequences are MNHNS and SASEGT. This CDR3 comprises 15 residues. Trimming pared 3 bases from V and 2 bases from J, leaving 11 bases between. The DNA for the CDR3 is TGTGCCAGCAGTGATTCGACACACCCTGGAAACACCATATATTTT. Residues: CASSDSTHPGNTIYF.

The chain employs TRBV7-6 and TRBJ1-6; D perhaps matches TRBD1 (5 bases). The CDR3 length is 15 residues. Looked up from germline, CDR1 is SGHVS and CDR2 is FNYEAQ. V was clipped by 1 base and J by 7 bases, with 11 bases between them. CDR3 nucleotide sequence: TGTGCCAGCAGCTTAGGGATGGCAGGGAATTCACCCCTCCACTTT. Translation: CASSLGMAGNSPLHF.

This clone was counted a few times. This chain joins TRBV19 and TRBJ2-1; TRBD2 might be the D (6 bases). Germline CDR1 is LNHDA and CDR2 is SQIVND (reference sequence). Trimming stripped 11 bases from V and 4 bases from J, with 15 bases between. The CDR3 contains 13 residues. Here the CDR3 reads CASLGGVYNEQFF. CDR3 DNA: TGTGCCTCTCTCGGAGGGGTATACAATGAGCAGTTCTTC.

The chain combines TRBV19 with TRBJ1-2; D not resolved. This CDR3 comprises 16 residues. The V end was cut by 2 bases, the J end by 3 bases, with 16 bases between. Looked up from germline, CDR1 is LNHDA and CDR2 is SQIVND (reference sequence). CDR3 amino acids: CASSIYLREKDYGYTF. The DNA for the CDR3 is TGTGCCAGTAGTATATATCTCCGGGAGAAGGACTATGGCTACACCTTC.

The chain has TRBV6-5 and TRBJ1-2; maybe TRBD1 (5 bases). V lost 7 bases, J lost 3 bases, and 15 bases lay in between. CDR1 is MNHEY and CDR2 is SVGAGI in the germline V gene. This CDR3 has 14 amino acids. The CDR3 reads CASTEGGGDYGYTF. CDR3 DNA: TGTGCCAGCACCGAGGGAGGAGGGGACTATGGCTACACCTTC.

The V gene is TRBV28, the J gene TRBJ1-4; D unresolved. The CDR3 is 15 amino acids. V dropped 4 bases and J dropped 0 bases, with 9 bases sitting between them. Germline assignment: CDR1 MDHEN and CDR2 SYDVKM. DNA for the CDR3: TGTGCCAGCAGTTCCCTAAGTGCAACTAATGAAAAACTGTTTTTT. Translating gives CASSSLSATNEKLFF.

The chain employs TRBV28 and TRBJ1-3; perhaps TRBD1 as D (6 bases). The length of the CDR3 is 14 residues. CDR1 and CDR2 (germline): MDHEN, SYDVKM. V was trimmed by 5 bases and J by 0 bases, leaving 8 bases between them. The CDR3, as DNA: TGTGCCAGCAGTCGCAGGGGCTCTGGAAACACCATATATTTT. Encoded protein: CASSRRGSGNTIYF.

In this sample, this clone turned up once. At one end the junction does not follow the germline gene, possibly because of a read error. V and J are TRBV5-6 and TRBJ1-2; 8 bases fit TRBD1. There are 15 residues in the CDR3. Germline assignment: CDR1 SGHDT and CDR2 YYEEEE. The CDR3 DNA follows: TGTGCCAGCAGCCAAGACGACAGGGGTAACTCTGGCTACACCTTC. Protein sequence: CASSQDDRGNSGYTF.

The gene calls are TRBV7-3 and TRBJ1-1; a possible D gene is TRBD1 (6 bases). This CDR3 spans 12 amino acids. CDR1 SGHTA and CDR2 FQGTGA come from the germline V gene. V was pared by 5 bases and J by 5 bases, with 9 bases between. The CDR3 region is CASSQGRTEAFF. CDR3 nucleotides: TGTGCCAGCAGCCAGGGGAGAACTGAAGCTTTCTTT.

The table lists this clone with a few counts. The rearrangement uses TRBV7-2 and TRBJ2-3; D remains unclear. The CDR3 sequence is 11 residues long. Trimming removed 6 bases at V and 5 bases at J, with 6 bases between. Per the germline V gene, CDR1 is SGHTA and CDR2 is FQGNSA. The CDR3 DNA follows: TGTGCCAGCAGTTTTAAAGATACGCAGTATTTT. It specifies CASSFKDTQYF.

The rearrangement uses TRBV6-5 and TRBJ1-5; D possibly corresponds to TRBD1 (5 bases). Trimming cost V 6 bases and J 2 bases, with 8 bases left between them. Germline lookup yields CDR1 MNHEY and CDR2 SVGAGI. CDR3 length equals 13 residues. The CDR3 DNA is TGTGCCAGCAGCCTACAGGGCAATCAGCCCCAGCATTTT. Protein sequence: CASSLQGNQPQHF.

V usage is TRBV11-1 and J usage is TRBJ2-7, with 9 bases identical to TRBD1. Germline CDR1 and CDR2: SGHAT and FQDESV (reference sequence). With 1 base clipped from V and 2 bases from J, the junction kept 0 bases outside the gene matches. CDR3 size: 14 residues. CDR3 coding DNA: TGTGCCAGCAGCTTAGGACAGGGGGCCTACGAGCAGTACTTC. Its translation: CASSLGQGAYEQYF. Full variable domain (outside the CDR3, taken from reference TRBV11-1 and TRBJ2-7): EAEVAQSPRYKITEKSQAVAFWCDPISGHATLYWYRQILGQGPELLVQFQDESVVDDSQLPKDRFSAERLKGVDSTLKIQPAELGDSAMYLCASSLGQGAYEQYFGPGTRLTVT.

This clone was observed a single time. The chain employs TRBV5-6 and TRBJ1-1; tentatively, D is TRBD1 (6 bases). V was clipped by 4 bases and J by 3 bases, with 13 bases between them. Germline loops: CDR1 SGHDT, CDR2 YYEEEE. The CDR3 totals 14 residues. The CDR3 DNA is TGTGCCAGCAGCGGGGGGGCGGTGGACACTGAAGCTTTCTTT. Translated: CASSGGAVDTEAFF.

This chain connects TRBV7-2 to TRBJ2-2; perhaps TRBD2 as D (5 bases). The CDR3 spans 13 residues. V was shortened by 2 bases and J by 5 bases, with 6 bases between the two germline ends. The V gene's germline CDR1 is SGHTA and CDR2 FQGNSA. The CDR3: CASSLRRTGELFF. CDR3 nucleotides: TGTGCCAGCAGCTTAAGGAGGACCGGGGAGCTGTTTTTT.

The J gene is TRBJ1-3, the V gene TRBV10-1, with unresolved D. V dropped 3 bases and J dropped 3 bases, with 12 bases sitting between them. The CDR3 consists of 15 residues. The V gene's germline CDR1 is WNHNN and CDR2 SYGVQD (reference sequence). The CDR3 here is CASSDGGDDGNTIYF. The CDR3, as DNA: TGCGCCAGCAGTGATGGCGGAGATGATGGAAACACCATATATTTT.

The chain combines TRBV5-8 with TRBJ2-3; D possibly corresponds to TRBD1 (6 bases). The germline gives CDR1 SGHTS, CDR2 YDEGEE. CDR3 size: 12 residues. V lost 1 base to trimming and J lost 6 bases, with 6 bases between them. The CDR3 region has the DNA TGTGCCAGCAGCTTGAGGGGGGATACGCAGTATTTT. It translates to CASSLRGDTQYF.

The chain carries TRBV12-3 or TRBV12-4 and TRBJ1-2, with a weak D call TRBD1 (6 bases). The CDR3 has 13 residues. V was trimmed by 7 bases and J by 4 bases, leaving 13 bases between them. The CDR3 DNA reads as TGTGCCAGCAAGCCGACAGGATTCTATGGCTACACCTTC. It encodes CASKPTGFYGYTF.